One sample yielded the 16 T cell receptor beta chains listed below, sequenced in a study of cytomegalovirus exposure and HLA in healthy donors. The PCR was carried out with 60 Vbeta primers and 13 Jbeta primers. Only in-frame clones appear in the TCRdb table, and some are missing; sequencing was by immunoSEQ multiplex PCR. The profile shows 70,000 to 90,000 clones, 65% to 80% of them singletons. Material: PBMCs. These receptors originate from a man between 35 and 55 years old in good health and CMV-seropositive.

The chain recombines TRBV10-2 with TRBJ1-1; tentative D call: TRBD1 (5 bases). The CDR3 runs to 14 residues. From germline, CDR1 is WSHSY and CDR2 SAAADI. V was trimmed by 2 bases and J by 2 bases, leaving 9 bases between them. CDR3 loop: CASSERGVNTEAFF. CDR3 coding DNA: TGCGCCAGCAGTGAGAGGGGCGTCAACACTGAAGCTTTCTTT.

There are a few counts of this clone. V is TRBV7-2 and J is TRBJ1-3; D is unclear. Germline values: CDR1 SGHTA, CDR2 FQGNSA. Trimming removed 1 base at V and 7 bases at J, with 14 bases between. CDR3 size: 15 residues. The CDR3 region is CASSLVDGVRNTIYF. CDR3 nucleotides: TGTGCCAGCAGCTTAGTCGACGGTGTGAGGAACACCATATATTTT.

The genes are TRBV28 and TRBJ2-1, with D possibly TRBD1 on 6 matching bases. V was pared by 5 bases and J by 9 bases, with 14 bases between. CDR1 MDHEN and CDR2 SYDVKM come from the germline V gene. The CDR3 has 13 residues. CDR3 region: CASSPPGDSEQFF. In DNA, the CDR3 is TGTGCCAGCAGTCCCCCAGGGGATAGTGAGCAGTTCTTC.

This sequence joins TRBV7-9 and TRBJ2-7; D is undetermined. The CDR3 extends over 13 amino acids. Germline V gene lookup returns CDR1 SEHNR and CDR2 FQNEAQ (reference sequence). Trimming stripped 2 bases from V and 4 bases from J, with 9 bases between. CDR3 in amino acids: CASSLITSYEQYF. In DNA form, the CDR3 reads TGTGCCAGCAGCTTAATCACATCATACGAGCAGTACTTC.

The chain uses TRBV5-8 and TRBJ2-2; TRBD1 matches 10 bases. The CDR3 is 18 amino acids. The ends lost 7 bases at V and 0 bases at J; junction bases unmatched: 12. The germline V gene encodes CDR1 SGHTS and CDR2 YDEGEE. In DNA, the CDR3 is TGTGCCAGCTTCTATCCGGGACAGGGGACCGCGAACACCGGGGAGCTGTTTTTT. The encoded protein is CASFYPGQGTANTGELFF.

This clone appeared a few times. V usage is TRBV7-5 and J usage is TRBJ2-3; TRBD2 reflects the table's D call only, with no check against the DNA. TRBV7-5 is a pseudogene segment. This CDR3 has 12 amino acids. In DNA, the CDR3 is TGTGCCAGCGCCTGGGGGGCAGATACGCAGTATTTT. It is translated as CASAWGADTQYF.

The chain has TRBV27 and TRBJ2-3; 11 nucleotides line up with TRBD2. Germline V gene sequence: CDR1 MNHEY, CDR2 SMNVEV (reference sequence). The ends lost 2 bases at V and 5 bases at J; junction bases unmatched: 9. The CDR3 sequence is 17 residues long. CDR3 protein: CASSLAQVAGGRDTQYF. CDR3 bases: TGTGCCAGCAGTTTAGCACAAGTAGCGGGGGGGCGAGATACGCAGTATTTT.

The chain combines TRBV4-1 with TRBJ2-2; D is possibly TRBD1 (5 bases). The CDR3 covers 18 residues. Trimming took off 2 bases at V and 4 bases at J, with 20 bases between the two ends. The germline CDR1 and CDR2 sequences are MGHRA and YSYEKL. As DNA, the CDR3 is TGCGCCAGCAGCCAATCACAGGTCGACCTCTTTGGCACCGGGGAGCTGTTTTTT. It translates to CASSQSQVDLFGTGELFF.

In this sample, this clone turned up a few times. The rearrangement joins TRBV19 to TRBJ2-3, with D possibly being TRBD1 (6 bases). CDR3 size: 13 residues. Germline V gives CDR1 LNHDA, CDR2 SQIVND (reference sequence). V lost 3 bases and J 5 bases, leaving 9 bases between the germline ends. The CDR3 here is CASSMGAGDTQYF. The CDR3 region has the DNA TGTGCCAGTAGTATGGGGGCGGGAGATACGCAGTATTTT.

This clone appeared a few times. The chain employs TRBV2 and TRBJ1-2, with 8 bases fitting TRBD1. The CDR3 contains 12 residues. V trimming: 3 bases; J trimming: 10 bases; junction bases outside the gene matches: 4. In germline, CDR1 is SNHLY, CDR2 FYNNEI. The CDR3 spells CASSEQDRVYTF. The CDR3 bases are TGTGCCAGCAGTGAGCAGGACAGGGTCTACACCTTC.

A few counts support this clone. The rearrangement uses TRBV12-5 and TRBJ1-1; 7 bases match TRBD1. Losses at the gene ends were 4 bases for V and 0 bases for J; bases not matched to a gene: 2. The CDR3 consists of 14 residues. CDR1 is LGHNT, CDR2 FRNRAP, per germline. CDR3 in amino acids: CASGSGQLNTEAFF. The CDR3, as DNA: TGTGCTAGTGGTTCGGGACAGCTGAACACTGAAGCTTTCTTT.

The rearrangement joins TRBV6-5 to TRBJ2-3; 11 bases line up with TRBD2. Germline V gene data show CDR1 as MNHEY and CDR2 as SVGAGI. The CDR3 length is 15 residues. V gave up 4 bases and J gave up 6 bases; unmatched junction bases: 6. CDR3 protein: CASSSSGLAGDTQYF. The CDR3 nucleotides read TGTGCCAGCAGTTCCTCCGGACTAGCGGGTGATACGCAGTATTTT.

V and J are TRBV5-6 and TRBJ1-2; TRBD1 matches at 7 bases. This CDR3 spans 13 amino acids. Germline lookup yields CDR1 SGHDT and CDR2 YYEEEE. With V trimmed by 4 bases and J by 4 bases, 4 bases remained unmatched. The CDR3 coding sequence is TGTGCCAGCAGCCAGGACAGGTTCTATGGCTACACCTTC. Its translation is CASSQDRFYGYTF.

V is TRBV28 and J is TRBJ2-2; 10 bases line up with TRBD1. Germline V gives CDR1 MDHEN, CDR2 SYDVKM. V gave up 6 bases and J gave up 3 bases; unmatched junction bases: 4. The CDR3 spans 15 residues. CDR3 bases: TGTGCCAGCAGCTCCGGGACAGGGGACACCGGGGAGCTGTTTTTT. Its translation is CASSSGTGDTGELFF.

The J gene is TRBJ2-1, the V gene TRBV2; 7 nucleotides match TRBD1. With 5 bases clipped from V and 2 bases from J, the junction kept 6 bases outside the gene matches. Germline V gene data show CDR1 as SNHLY and CDR2 as FYNNEI. The CDR3 totals 15 residues. The CDR3 loop reads CASSPPDRPYNEQFF. The CDR3 region has the DNA TGTGCCAGCAGTCCCCCGGACAGGCCCTACAATGAGCAGTTCTTC.

The chain couples TRBV13 to TRBJ2-7; maybe TRBD2 (5 bases). V lost 3 bases, J lost 7 bases, and 16 bases lay in between. This CDR3 contains 14 residues. CDR1 is PRHDT and CDR2 is FYEKMQ in the germline V gene (reference sequence). In DNA form, the CDR3 reads TGTGCCAGCAGCTTCTCTACCGCTACGGGGGAGCAGTACTTC. This gives the protein CASSFSTATGEQYF. Based on the CDR3 plus reference TRBV13 and TRBJ2-7, the full variable domain is AAGVIQSPRHLIKEKRETATLKCYPIPRHDTVYWYQQGPGQDPQFLISFYEKMQSDKGSIPDRFSAQQFSDYHSELNMSSLELGDSALYFCASSFSTATGEQYFGPGTRLTVT.